This T cell receptor beta chain was captured by sequencing in a study of blood T cell repertoires in COVID-19. About the research overall: Whether acute or convalescent, the COVID-19 samples came from the United States, Italy and Spain. In each case, the material was cDNA or gDNA derived from T cells, B-cell-depleted T cells, or PBMCs.

Per the original methods: Estimation of nucleated cell counts was performed using reference gene primer amplification. Libraries were prepared by immunoSEQ multiplex PCR; TCRdb keeps only in-frame clonotypes and omits some of them. V and J calls and clone size are as listed in that table; D and trimming were resolved from the DNA. This sample yields roughly 80,000 clones, of which around 91% are seen a single time; under 2% belongs to the top ten. Trimming pared 5 bases from V and 7 bases from J, leaving 12 bases between. Per the germline V gene, CDR1 is MNHEY and CDR2 is SMNVEV (reference sequence). This CDR3 region has 12 residues.

The TCR was taken from a woman between 45 and 60 years old in a cohort sampled during active COVID-19. The specimen sequenced was peripheral blood. The gene calls are TRBV27 and TRBJ2-7; tentative D call: TRBD1 (6 bases). As DNA, the CDR3 is TGTGCCAGCAGTCCCGTGAGGGGGGAGCAGTACTTC. Protein: CASSPVRGEQYF.